This T cell receptor beta chain was sequenced during a study of blood T cells in healthy people across ages. Primers used in a second PCR of about 6 to 12 cycles were a sample-barcoded 5' primer and a J-beta primer mix. TCRdb passed the 5' RACE reads through MiXCR, listing each CDR3 protein once. The table includes 850,000 to 1,100,000 distinct CDR3 sequences, more than 30% detected once. Healthy Caucasians from Russia aged roughly 6 to 90 served as donors. Trimming took 6 bases from V and 3 from J; bases not matched to a gene: 4. Germline V gene lookup returns CDR1 SNHLY and CDR2 FYNNEI. This CDR3 is 13 amino acids long. This clonotype has only a few counts. What it binds is not known. Whole-study results and caveats: Aged donors had fewer naive CD4+ cells and lower diversity than long-lived donors.

This receptor was taken from a man aged 18 to 30 in good health. V is TRBV2 and J is TRBJ1-2; 7 bases match TRBD1. Sequences were obtained from blood. Here the CDR3 DNA reads TGTGCCAGCAGAGTTGACAGGGACTATGGCTACACCTTC. Translation gives CASRVDRDYGYTF.